This TCR beta chain was recovered during a study of blood T cell repertoires in COVID-19. Study as a whole: Sample material is recorded as cDNA or gDNA derived from T cells, B-cell-depleted T cells, or PBMCs.

In the original analysis: Nucleated cell number was recorded as an estimate derived from reference gene primer amplification. Some clones are missing from TCRdb's copy, which holds only in-frame ones; the method was immunoSEQ multiplex PCR. The V and J calls and the clone size are those of that table, but D and trimming were determined from the DNA. The data show some 120,000 clones, about four fifths seen once. CDR1 and CDR2 from the germline V gene are SGHKS and YYEKEE (reference sequence). The junction had 7 bases not matched to a gene; V was cut back by 4 bases and J by 5 bases. The CDR3 spans 16 residues.

The sequence was collected from a man aged 35 to 55 with active or convalescent COVID-19. Input material: peripheral blood. This chain uses TRBV5-5 with TRBJ2-2; 11 bases map to TRBD2. Here the CDR3 reads CASSVVAGGPTGELFF. In DNA, the CDR3 is TGTGCCAGCAGCGTAGTAGCGGGAGGGCCGACCGGGGAGCTGTTTTTT. Filled out from reference TRBV5-5 and TRBJ2-2, the complete variable domain reads DAGVTQSPTHLIKTRGQQVTLRCSPISGHKSVSWYQQVLGQGPQFIFQYYEKEERGRGNFPDRFSARQFPNYSSELNVNALLLGDSALYLCASSVVAGGPTGELFFGEGSRLTVL.